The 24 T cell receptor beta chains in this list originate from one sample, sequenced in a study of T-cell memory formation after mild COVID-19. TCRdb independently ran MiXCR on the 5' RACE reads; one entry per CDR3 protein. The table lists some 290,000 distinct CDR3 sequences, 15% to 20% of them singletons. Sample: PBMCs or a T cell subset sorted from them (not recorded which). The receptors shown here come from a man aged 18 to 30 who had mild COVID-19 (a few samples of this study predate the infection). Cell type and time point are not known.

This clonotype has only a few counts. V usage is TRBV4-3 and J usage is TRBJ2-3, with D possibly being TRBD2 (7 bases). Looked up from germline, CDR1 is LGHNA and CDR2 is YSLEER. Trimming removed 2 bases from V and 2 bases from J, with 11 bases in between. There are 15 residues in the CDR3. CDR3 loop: CASSQRGGPTDTQYF. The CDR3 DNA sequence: TGCGCCAGCAGCCAAAGGGGGGGACCCACAGATACGCAGTATTTT.

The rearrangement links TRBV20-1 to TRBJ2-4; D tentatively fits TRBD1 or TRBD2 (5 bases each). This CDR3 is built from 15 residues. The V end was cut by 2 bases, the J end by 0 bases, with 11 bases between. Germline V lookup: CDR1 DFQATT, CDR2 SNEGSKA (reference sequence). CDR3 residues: CSARSGTLAKNIQYF. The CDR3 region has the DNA TGCAGTGCTAGATCAGGGACCCTAGCCAAAAACATTCAGTACTTC.

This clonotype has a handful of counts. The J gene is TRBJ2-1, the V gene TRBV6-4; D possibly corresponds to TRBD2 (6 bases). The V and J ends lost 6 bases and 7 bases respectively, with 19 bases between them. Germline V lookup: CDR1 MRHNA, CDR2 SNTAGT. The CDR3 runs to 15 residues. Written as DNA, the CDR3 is TGTGCCAGCAGCCTCGGAGGGGCGGGTTGGAATGAGCAGTTCTTC. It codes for CASSLGGAGWNEQFF.

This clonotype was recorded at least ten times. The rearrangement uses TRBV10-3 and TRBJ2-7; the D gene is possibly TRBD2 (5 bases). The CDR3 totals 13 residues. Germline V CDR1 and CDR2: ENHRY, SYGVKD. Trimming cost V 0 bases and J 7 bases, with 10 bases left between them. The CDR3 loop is CAISESKSGEQYF. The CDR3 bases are TGTGCCATCAGTGAGTCGAAATCGGGAGAGCAGTACTTC.

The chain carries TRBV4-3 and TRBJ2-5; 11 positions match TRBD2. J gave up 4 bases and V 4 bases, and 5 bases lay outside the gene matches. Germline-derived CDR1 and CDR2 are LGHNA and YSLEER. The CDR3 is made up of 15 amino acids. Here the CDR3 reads CASSRSGGGAETQYF. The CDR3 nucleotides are TGCGCCAGCAGCCGTAGCGGGGGGGGTGCAGAGACCCAGTACTTC.

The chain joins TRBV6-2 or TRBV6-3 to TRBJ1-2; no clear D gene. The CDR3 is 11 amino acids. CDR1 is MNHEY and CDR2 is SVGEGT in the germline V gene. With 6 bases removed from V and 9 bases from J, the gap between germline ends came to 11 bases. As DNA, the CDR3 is TGTGCCAGCAGGGACCCTGTGAGCTACACCTTC. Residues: CASRDPVSYTF.

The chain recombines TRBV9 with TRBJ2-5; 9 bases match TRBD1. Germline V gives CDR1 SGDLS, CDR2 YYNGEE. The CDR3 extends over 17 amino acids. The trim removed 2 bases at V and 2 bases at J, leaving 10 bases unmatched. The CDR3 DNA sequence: TGTGCCAGCAGCGTTTACGCTGGGACAGGGCTTCAAGAGACCCAGTACTTC. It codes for CASSVYAGTGLQETQYF.

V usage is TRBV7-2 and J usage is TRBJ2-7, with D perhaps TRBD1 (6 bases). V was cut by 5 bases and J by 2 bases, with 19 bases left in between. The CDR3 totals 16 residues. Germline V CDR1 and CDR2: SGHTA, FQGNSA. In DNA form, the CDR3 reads TGTGCCAGCAGCCGAGCTTTCTCCCGGGACACCTACGAGCAGTACTTC. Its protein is CASSRAFSRDTYEQYF.

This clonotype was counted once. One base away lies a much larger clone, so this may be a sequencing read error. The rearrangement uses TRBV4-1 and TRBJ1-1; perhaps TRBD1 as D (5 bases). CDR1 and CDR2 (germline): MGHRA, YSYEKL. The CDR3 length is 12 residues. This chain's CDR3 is CASSQVAGRALF. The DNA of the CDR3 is TGCGCCAGCAGCCAAGTGGCAGGGAGGGCTTTATTT.

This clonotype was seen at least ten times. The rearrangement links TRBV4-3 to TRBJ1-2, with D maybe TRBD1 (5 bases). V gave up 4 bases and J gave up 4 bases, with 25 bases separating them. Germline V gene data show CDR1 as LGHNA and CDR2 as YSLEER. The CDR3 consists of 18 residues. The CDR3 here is CASSPPPSQTKGLYGYTF. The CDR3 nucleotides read TGCGCCAGCAGCCCCCCTCCGTCGCAGACCAAGGGACTCTATGGCTACACCTTC.

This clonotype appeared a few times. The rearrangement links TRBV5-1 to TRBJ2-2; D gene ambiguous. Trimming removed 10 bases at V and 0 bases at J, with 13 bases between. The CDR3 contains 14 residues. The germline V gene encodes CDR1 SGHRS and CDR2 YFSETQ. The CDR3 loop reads CACWHSPNTGELFF. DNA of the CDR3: TGCGCCTGCTGGCACAGTCCGAACACCGGGGAGCTGTTTTTT.

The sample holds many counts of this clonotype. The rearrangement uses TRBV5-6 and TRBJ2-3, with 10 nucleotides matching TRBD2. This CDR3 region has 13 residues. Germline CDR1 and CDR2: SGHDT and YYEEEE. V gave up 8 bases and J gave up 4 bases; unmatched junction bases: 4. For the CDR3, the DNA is TGTGCCAGTACTAGCGGGGTAGCAGATACGCAGTATTTT. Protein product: CASTSGVADTQYF. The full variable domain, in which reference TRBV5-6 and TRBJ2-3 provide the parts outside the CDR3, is DAGVTQSPTHLIKTRGQQVTLRCSPKSGHDTVSWYQQALGQGPQFIFQYYEEEERQRGNFPDRFSGHQFPNYSSELNVNALLLGDSALYLCASTSGVADTQYFGPGTRLTVL.

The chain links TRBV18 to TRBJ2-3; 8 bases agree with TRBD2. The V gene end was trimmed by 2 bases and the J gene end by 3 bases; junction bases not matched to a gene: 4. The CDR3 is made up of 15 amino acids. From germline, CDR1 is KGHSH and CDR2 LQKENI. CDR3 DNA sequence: TGTGCCAGCTCACCAGTCGTAGCGGGGACAGATACGCAGTATTTT. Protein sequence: CASSPVVAGTDTQYF.

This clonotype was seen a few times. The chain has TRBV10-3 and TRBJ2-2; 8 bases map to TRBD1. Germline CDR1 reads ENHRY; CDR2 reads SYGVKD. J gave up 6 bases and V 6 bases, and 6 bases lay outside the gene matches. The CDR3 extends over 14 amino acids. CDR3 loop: CAIRKDREAGELFF. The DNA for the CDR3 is TGTGCCATCAGAAAGGACAGGGAGGCCGGGGAGCTGTTTTTT.

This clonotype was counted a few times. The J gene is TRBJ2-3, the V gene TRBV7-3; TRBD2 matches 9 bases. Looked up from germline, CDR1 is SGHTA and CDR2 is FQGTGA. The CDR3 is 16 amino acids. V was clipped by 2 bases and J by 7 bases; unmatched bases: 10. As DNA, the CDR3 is TGTGCCAGCAGCTTAGGGGGAGCGGGGGGCCGTTATACGCAGTATTTT. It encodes CASSLGGAGGRYTQYF.

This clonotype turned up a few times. This CDR3 reads CASSQEYGVSTDTQYF. The CDR3, as DNA: TGCGCCAGCAGCCAAGAATACGGAGTGAGCACAGATACGCAGTATTTT. The chain is built from TRBV4-1 and TRBJ2-3; no clear D. V lost 0 bases and J 0 bases, leaving 10 bases between the germline ends. Germline V gene lookup returns CDR1 MGHRA and CDR2 YSYEKL. The CDR3 has 16 amino acids.

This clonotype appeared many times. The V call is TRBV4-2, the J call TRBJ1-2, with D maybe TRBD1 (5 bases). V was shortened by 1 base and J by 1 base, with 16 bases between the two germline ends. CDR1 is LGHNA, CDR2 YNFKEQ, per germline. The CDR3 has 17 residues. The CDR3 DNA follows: TGTGCCAGCAGCCAAGTCTTTCAGGGTAGACGTAACTATGGCTACACCTTC. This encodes CASSQVFQGRRNYGYTF.

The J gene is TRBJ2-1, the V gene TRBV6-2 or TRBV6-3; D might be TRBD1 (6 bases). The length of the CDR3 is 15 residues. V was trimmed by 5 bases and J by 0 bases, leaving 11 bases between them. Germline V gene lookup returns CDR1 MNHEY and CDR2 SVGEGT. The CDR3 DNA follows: TGTGCCAGCAGTAACGACAGGCGCTCCTACAATGAGCAGTTCTTC. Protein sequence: CASSNDRRSYNEQFF.

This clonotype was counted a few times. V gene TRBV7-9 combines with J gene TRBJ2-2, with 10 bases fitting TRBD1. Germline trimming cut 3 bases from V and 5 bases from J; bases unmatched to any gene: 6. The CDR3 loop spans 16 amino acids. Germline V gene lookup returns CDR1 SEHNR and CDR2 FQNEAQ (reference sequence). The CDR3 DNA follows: TGTGCCAGCAGCTTCCAGACAGGGGGCGCGACCGGGGAGCTGTTTTTT. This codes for CASSFQTGGATGELFF.

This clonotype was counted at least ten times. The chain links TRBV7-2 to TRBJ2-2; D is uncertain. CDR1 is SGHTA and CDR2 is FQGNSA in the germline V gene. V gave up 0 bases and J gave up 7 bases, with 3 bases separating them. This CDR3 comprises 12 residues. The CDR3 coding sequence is TGTGCCAGCAGCTTAGCGGTCGGGGAGCTGTTTTTT. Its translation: CASSLAVGELFF.

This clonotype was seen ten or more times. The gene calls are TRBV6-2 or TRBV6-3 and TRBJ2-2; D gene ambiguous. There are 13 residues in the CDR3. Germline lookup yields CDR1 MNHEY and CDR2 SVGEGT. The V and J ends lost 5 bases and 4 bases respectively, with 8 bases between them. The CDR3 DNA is TGTGCCAGCAGTGCCCGCCCCACCGGGGAGCTGTTTTTT. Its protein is CASSARPTGELFF.

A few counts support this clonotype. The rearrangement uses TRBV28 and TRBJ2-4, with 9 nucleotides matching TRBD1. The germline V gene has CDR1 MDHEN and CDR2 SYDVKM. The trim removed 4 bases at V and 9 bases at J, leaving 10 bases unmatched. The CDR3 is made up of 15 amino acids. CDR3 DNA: TGTGCCAGCAGTTCGCCGGGACAGGGTCGAACCATTCAGTACTTC. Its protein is CASSSPGQGRTIQYF.

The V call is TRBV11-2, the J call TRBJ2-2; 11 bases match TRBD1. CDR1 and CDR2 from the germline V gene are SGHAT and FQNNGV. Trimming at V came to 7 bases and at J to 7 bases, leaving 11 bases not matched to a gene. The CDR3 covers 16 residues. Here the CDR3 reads CASNKDPGTGGGELFF. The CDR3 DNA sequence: TGTGCCAGCAATAAAGATCCCGGGACAGGGGGCGGGGAGCTGTTTTTT.

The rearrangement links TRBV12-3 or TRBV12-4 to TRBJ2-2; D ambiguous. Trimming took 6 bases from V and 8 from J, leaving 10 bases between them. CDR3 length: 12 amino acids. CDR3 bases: TGTGCCAGCAGCCCGACGGGTGGGGAGCTGTTTTTT. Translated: CASSPTGGELFF.